The 15 T cell receptor beta chains below come from one sample, sequenced in a study of technical replicates of blood from a handful of donors. TCRdb's copy holds only in-frame clones and misses some; the assay was immunoSEQ multiplex PCR. Of approximately 65,000 clones detected, approximately 86% appear once; the ten largest clones hold 5.1%. Sequenced material: PBMCs. All receptors come from a human donor in good health. Some clones in this sample may be carry-over from other donors' samples.

The V gene is TRBV7-6, the J gene TRBJ2-1; weak D call: TRBD1 (5 bases). V was cut by 6 bases and J by 7 bases, with 19 bases left in between. Per the germline V gene, CDR1 is SGHVS and CDR2 is FNYEAQ. CDR3 length: 15 amino acids. In DNA, the CDR3 is TGTGCCAGCAGTTCCCGGGCAGGCCCAGGGAATGAGCAGTTCTTC. Translated: CASSSRAGPGNEQFF.

This clone appeared a few times. This chain connects TRBV7-9 to TRBJ1-1; 8 bases fit TRBD1. Germline CDR1 reads SEHNR; CDR2 reads FQNEAQ (reference sequence). The CDR3 is made up of 15 amino acids. Trimming took 5 bases from V and 1 from J; bases not matched to a gene: 6. The CDR3 region is CASSIRQGPNTEAFF. In DNA form, the CDR3 reads TGTGCCAGCAGCATCAGACAGGGGCCGAACACTGAAGCTTTCTTT. The full variable domain, rest sourced from reference TRBV7-9 and TRBJ1-1, is DTGVSQNPRHKITKRGQNVTFRCDPISEHNRLYWYRQTLGQGPEFLTYFQNEAQLEKSRLLSDRFSAERPKGSFSTLEIQRTEQGDSAMYLCASSIRQGPNTEAFFGQGTRLTVV.

V usage is TRBV9 and J usage is TRBJ1-1; TRBD1 aligns across 8 bases. J was trimmed by 2 bases and V by 0 bases; bases with no gene match: 3. CDR3 length: 15 amino acids. Germline CDR1 SGDLS, CDR2 YYNGEE. The CDR3 sequence: CASSVVGTGNTEAFF. CDR3 sequence (DNA): TGTGCCAGCAGCGTAGTTGGGACAGGCAACACTGAAGCTTTCTTT.

The chain is built from TRBV18 and TRBJ2-5, with D possibly being TRBD1 (5 bases). This CDR3 is 11 amino acids long. V was cut by 6 bases and J by 9 bases, with 11 bases left in between. Per the germline V gene, CDR1 is KGHSH and CDR2 is LQKENI. The CDR3 is CASSSMGPQYF. The CDR3 region has the DNA TGTGCCAGCTCCTCCATGGGGCCCCAGTACTTC. Supplemented by reference TRBV18 and TRBJ2-5, the full variable domain reads NAGVMQNPRHLVRRRGQEARLRCSPMKGHSHVYWYRQLPEEGLKFMVYLQKENIIDESGMPKERFSAEFPKEGPSILRIQQVVRGDSAAYFCASSSMGPQYFGPGTRLLVL.

The V gene is TRBV5-5, the J gene TRBJ2-7, with a weak D call TRBD2 (7 bases). Germline V gene data show CDR1 as SGHKS and CDR2 as YYEKEE (reference sequence). The CDR3 loop spans 13 amino acids. V lost 4 bases, J lost 4 bases, and 12 bases lay in between. The CDR3 here is CASSLEGGYEQYF. Here the CDR3 DNA reads TGTGCCAGCAGCCTCGAGGGGGGGTACGAGCAGTACTTC.

This clone was observed once. The chain combines TRBV7-2 with TRBJ2-7; a possible D gene is TRBD2 (5 bases). This CDR3 region has 13 residues. Germline V lookup: CDR1 SGHTA, CDR2 FQGNSA. V was shortened by 5 bases and J by 9 bases, with 17 bases between the two germline ends. The CDR3 DNA is TGTGCCAGCAGCGGCAGCGGTGCCTACCGGCAGTACTTC. Encoded protein: CASSGSGAYRQYF.

The V and J genes are TRBV7-2 and TRBJ1-2, with TRBD1 identical over 9 bases. The CDR3 is 15 residues long. Germline loops: CDR1 SGHTA, CDR2 FQGNSA. The trim removed 1 base at V and 4 bases at J, leaving 4 bases unmatched. CDR3 sequence reads: CASSLGQGVFYGYTF. CDR3 nucleotide sequence: TGTGCCAGCAGCTTAGGACAGGGGGTATTCTATGGCTACACCTTC.

The gene calls are TRBV7-9 and TRBJ2-2; D gene unclear. CDR1 is SEHNR, CDR2 FQNEAQ, per germline (reference sequence). The V end lost 1 base, the J end lost 6 bases, and 6 bases lay between the germline ends. This CDR3 region has 13 residues. In nucleotides, the CDR3 is TGTGCCAGCAGCTTAGATCGGTCCGGGGAGCTGTTTTTT. As protein: CASSLDRSGELFF.

This chain links TRBV5-6 with TRBJ2-5; D unclear. Germline CDR1 SGHDT, CDR2 YYEEEE. V was pared by 1 base and J by 1 base, with 11 bases between. CDR3 length: 15 amino acids. This chain's CDR3 is CASSLRATRQETQYF. CDR3 sequence (DNA): TGTGCCAGCAGCTTGCGTGCCACGCGCCAAGAGACCCAGTACTTC. Full variable domain (rest looked up from reference TRBV5-6 and TRBJ2-5): DAGVTQSPTHLIKTRGQQVTLRCSPKSGHDTVSWYQQALGQGPQFIFQYYEEEERQRGNFPDRFSGHQFPNYSSELNVNALLLGDSALYLCASSLRATRQETQYFGPGTRLLVL.

The rearrangement joins TRBV2 to TRBJ2-1, with 7 bases lining up with TRBD1. There are 16 residues in the CDR3. CDR1 SNHLY and CDR2 FYNNEI come from the germline V gene. The V segment lost 8 bases and the J segment 4 bases; nucleotides outside the gene matches: 14. This chain's CDR3 is CASLILGQEQYNEQFF. The CDR3 nucleotides are TGTGCCAGCCTAATCCTAGGACAGGAGCAATACAATGAGCAGTTCTTC.

CDR3: CASSFSGGAYNEQFF. The CDR3 nucleotides are TGTGCCAGCAGCTTTAGCGGGGGGGCGTACAATGAGCAGTTCTTC. The V call is TRBV7-9, the J call TRBJ2-1; TRBD2 aligns across 11 bases. The V gene's germline CDR1 is SEHNR and CDR2 FQNEAQ (reference sequence). The V segment lost 3 bases and the J segment 4 bases; nucleotides outside the gene matches: 2. This CDR3 is 15 amino acids long.

The J gene is TRBJ2-7, the V gene TRBV4-2; possible D gene TRBD2, 5 bases. The CDR3 has 18 amino acids. V lost 1 base and J 0 bases, leaving 19 bases between the germline ends. Germline CDR1 and CDR2: LGHNA and YNFKEQ. Written as DNA, the CDR3 is TGTGCCAGCAGCCAAGGAGGAGCTGGGTCTAGCCACTCCTACGAGCAGTACTTC. Amino acid sequence: CASSQGGAGSSHSYEQYF.

This clone came up a few times. CDR3: CASKPTDSSYEQYF. CDR3 sequence (DNA): TGTGCCAGCAAACCTACGGACAGCTCCTACGAGCAGTACTTC. The rearrangement joins TRBV6-1 to TRBJ2-7; a possible D gene is TRBD1 (6 bases). The CDR3 runs 14 residues. Germline loops: CDR1 MNHNS, CDR2 SASEGT. V was cut by 7 bases and J by 0 bases, with 13 bases left in between.

The chain is built from TRBV7-8 and TRBJ2-7; 9 positions match TRBD1. CDR1 SGHVS and CDR2 FQNEAQ come from the germline V gene. The ends lost 1 base at V and 2 bases at J; junction bases unmatched: 9. The CDR3 covers 17 residues. Here the CDR3 DNA reads TGTGCCAGCAGCTTAGGGGGGGGACAGGGAAGGGCCTACGAGCAGTACTTC. It specifies CASSLGGGQGRAYEQYF.

Note on this clone: Other DNA sequences within the sample encode an identical CDR3. This chain links TRBV2 with TRBJ1-2, with D possibly being TRBD1 (5 bases). With 5 bases removed from V and 2 bases from J, the gap between germline ends came to 9 bases. Per the germline V gene, CDR1 is SNHLY and CDR2 is FYNNEI. The CDR3 covers 13 residues. CDR3 sequence reads: CASSSDSNYGYTF. CDR3 DNA sequence: TGTGCCAGCAGTAGCGACAGCAACTATGGCTACACCTTC.